Each of the 19 T cell receptor beta chains below was sequenced from the same sample in a study of blood T cell repertoires in COVID-19. Measured with immunoSEQ multiplex PCR; TCRdb has only the in-frame clones, and not every one. The table has a few hundred thousand clones, roughly 85% seen once. The sample taken for sequencing was PBMCs or T cells enriched from blood (not recorded which). Every receptor here comes from a middle-aged man who had recovered from COVID-19.

Only one count was recorded for this clone. The chain joins TRBV2 to TRBJ1-2, with 7 bases identical to TRBD1. J lost 8 bases, V lost 6 bases, and 9 bases had no gene match. The CDR3 spans 13 residues. Per germline, CDR1 SNHLY and CDR2 FYNNEI. CDR3 sequence reads: CASRGQTRGGYTF. The CDR3 DNA is TGTGCCAGCAGGGGACAGACTCGCGGCGGCTACACCTTC.

The genes are TRBV27 and TRBJ2-7, with 7 bases that match TRBD2. V shed 4 bases and J 1 base; nucleotides not matched to a gene: 19. The germline V gene encodes CDR1 MNHEY and CDR2 SMNVEV (reference sequence). The length of the CDR3 is 19 residues. Written as DNA, the CDR3 is TGTGCCAGCAGTTCCCCCACGGTTGCGGGAGCAGTTCGTTCCTACGAGCAGTACTTC. Translation gives CASSSPTVAGAVRSYEQYF.

This clone has a single count. V is TRBV30 and J is TRBJ2-7, with TRBD1 as a possible D gene (6 bases). This CDR3 contains 13 residues. Germline CDR1 GTSNPN, CDR2 SVGIG (reference sequence). V was pared by 0 bases and J by 2 bases, with 8 bases between. Here the CDR3 reads CAWSVGDTYEQYF. The CDR3 nucleotides read TGTGCCTGGAGTGTAGGGGACACCTACGAGCAGTACTTC.

The chain links TRBV25-1 to TRBJ2-1, with D possibly being TRBD2 (5 bases). Germline values: CDR1 MGHDK, CDR2 SYGVNS. V was pared by 3 bases and J by 3 bases, with 15 bases between. The CDR3 sequence is 16 residues long. The CDR3 spells CASSEDWGAIYNEQFF. Here the CDR3 DNA reads TGTGCCAGCAGTGAGGATTGGGGAGCGATCTACAATGAGCAGTTCTTC.

This sequence joins TRBV7-9 and TRBJ2-1; maybe TRBD2 (5 bases). Trimming took 6 bases from V and 1 from J, leaving 10 bases between them. The CDR3 is 14 amino acids. Per the germline V gene, CDR1 is SEHNR and CDR2 is FQNEAQ (reference sequence). The CDR3 sequence is CASSLSGSYNEQFF. The CDR3 nucleotides read TGTGCCAGCAGTCTGTCGGGATCCTACAATGAGCAGTTCTTC.

The chain uses TRBV5-6 and TRBJ1-2; 10 nucleotides agree with TRBD1. With V trimmed by 5 bases and J by 5 bases, 9 bases remained unmatched. Germline V CDR1 and CDR2: SGHDT, YYEEEE. The CDR3 runs to 15 residues. The CDR3 loop is CASRSGTGVGYGYTF. CDR3 in DNA: TGTGCCAGCAGATCCGGGACAGGGGTCGGGTATGGCTACACCTTC.

The chain couples TRBV19 to TRBJ1-5, with a weak D call TRBD1 (6 bases). Germline assignment: CDR1 LNHDA and CDR2 SQIVND (reference sequence). The CDR3 is 19 amino acids. V was trimmed by 2 bases and J by 0 bases, leaving 20 bases between them. The DNA of the CDR3 is TGTGCCAGTAGTATAACCGCAGAGGGACACCGATATAGCAATCAGCCCCAGCATTTT. Its translation is CASSITAEGHRYSNQPQHF.

The chain couples TRBV7-9 to TRBJ1-3, with D unresolved. The CDR3 is 15 residues long. V shed 1 base and J shed 2 bases, with 9 bases lying between them. Germline V gene lookup returns CDR1 SEHNR and CDR2 FQNEAQ (reference sequence). The chain's CDR3 is CASSLDTLPGNTIYF. The CDR3, as DNA: TGTGCCAGCAGCTTAGACACCCTGCCTGGAAACACCATATATTTT.

V usage is TRBV3-1 (or the pseudogene TRBV3-2) and J usage is TRBJ1-4, with D perhaps matching TRBD1 (6 bases). Per germline, CDR1 LGHDT and CDR2 YNNKEL (reference sequence). This CDR3 spans 17 amino acids. Trimming stripped 2 bases from V and 4 bases from J, with 17 bases between. CDR3 amino acids: CASSQPTGTAGNEKLFF. In DNA form, the CDR3 reads TGTGCCAGCAGCCAACCCACAGGGACCGCAGGTAATGAAAAACTGTTTTTT.

V gene TRBV11-3 combines with J gene TRBJ2-3, with 8 positions matching TRBD2. With V trimmed by 5 bases and J by 3 bases, 10 bases remained unmatched. Germline V gene lookup returns CDR1 SGHNT and CDR2 YENEEA. CDR3 length equals 16 residues. This CDR3 reads CASSRGASGSTDTQYF. DNA for the CDR3: TGTGCCAGCAGCCGGGGGGCTAGCGGGTCTACAGATACGCAGTATTTT.

The V call is TRBV5-6, the J call TRBJ2-7; 7 positions match TRBD2. The germline V gene has CDR1 SGHDT and CDR2 YYEEEE. The CDR3 runs 15 residues. J gave up 1 base and V 5 bases, and 9 bases lay outside the gene matches. The CDR3, as DNA: TGTGCCAGCAGGTCTCTAGCGGATCTGTCCTACGAGCAGTACTTC. Translating gives CASRSLADLSYEQYF.

The chain links TRBV11-2 to TRBJ1-6, with D tentatively TRBD1 (5 bases). V gave up 1 base and J gave up 6 bases, with 13 bases separating them. This CDR3 spans 16 amino acids. The germline CDR1 and CDR2 sequences are SGHAT and FQNNGV. The DNA of the CDR3 is TGTGCCAGCAGCTTAGGTGGGGCAGGCCCTAATTCACCCCTCCACTTT. Protein product: CASSLGGAGPNSPLHF.

This sequence joins TRBV28 and TRBJ2-2; no clear D gene. CDR1 is MDHEN, CDR2 SYDVKM, per germline. V lost 6 bases to trimming and J lost 4 bases, with 12 bases between them. This CDR3 region has 14 residues. CDR3 protein: CASSPLFGTGELFF. DNA for the CDR3: TGTGCCAGCAGCCCCTTGTTCGGCACCGGGGAGCTGTTTTTT.

This rearrangement joins TRBV5-8 to TRBJ1-2; TRBD1 might be the D (5 bases). The length of the CDR3 is 17 residues. V lost 2 bases and J 3 bases, leaving 20 bases between the germline ends. Per the germline V gene, CDR1 is SGHTS and CDR2 is YDEGEE. The CDR3: CASSFLQQAYRHYGYTF. The CDR3 DNA reads TGTGCCAGCAGCTTCCTCCAACAGGCTTATCGGCACTATGGCTACACCTTC.

This clone was observed a few times. The chain carries TRBV6-6 and TRBJ1-5, with 7 bases identical to TRBD1. The germline gives CDR1 MNHNY, CDR2 SVGAGI (reference sequence). The CDR3 is made up of 14 amino acids. V was pared by 2 bases and J by 6 bases, with 4 bases of the junction left unmatched. CDR3 nucleotide sequence: TGTGCCAGCAGTTACGGGACAGAGGGTCAGCCCCAGCATTTT. Protein sequence: CASSYGTEGQPQHF.

The rearrangement uses TRBV5-6 and TRBJ1-5, with TRBD1 as a possible D gene (5 bases). Germline values: CDR1 SGHDT, CDR2 YYEEEE. With 4 bases removed from V and 3 bases from J, the gap between germline ends came to 14 bases. The CDR3 extends over 15 amino acids. CDR3 bases: TGTGCCAGCAGCCCGGGGGGGTCAGTCAATCAGCCCCAGCATTTT. Its protein product is CASSPGGSVNQPQHF.

The V gene is TRBV28, the J gene TRBJ1-5; possibly TRBD1 for D (5 bases). V was clipped by 4 bases and J by 6 bases, with 13 bases between them. Germline V gives CDR1 MDHEN, CDR2 SYDVKM. This CDR3 has 14 amino acids. CDR3 nucleotide sequence: TGTGCCAGCAGTTCCGGGGGGGAAACTCAGCCCCAGCATTTT. Its protein is CASSSGGETQPQHF.

This clone was recorded at least ten times. The V call is TRBV27, the J call TRBJ2-5, with TRBD2 matching over 10 bases. The CDR3 sequence is 16 residues long. CDR1 is MNHEY, CDR2 SMNVEV, per germline (reference sequence). After removal of 2 bases from V and 2 bases from J, the junction contained 5 bases not matched to a gene. CDR3 in DNA: TGTGCCAGCAGTTTAAGCGGTAGCGGGAGGCAAGAGACCCAGTACTTC. It codes for CASSLSGSGRQETQYF.

The CDR3 reads CASSDRDRGRDEQYF. CDR3 nucleotides: TGTGCCAGCAGCGACCGGGACAGGGGTAGGGACGAGCAGTACTTC. This chain links TRBV7-9 with TRBJ2-7, with 10 bases identical to TRBD1. This CDR3 spans 15 amino acids. Per germline, CDR1 SEHNR and CDR2 FQNEAQ (reference sequence). Trimming cost V 5 bases and J 5 bases; bases outside gene matches: 9.